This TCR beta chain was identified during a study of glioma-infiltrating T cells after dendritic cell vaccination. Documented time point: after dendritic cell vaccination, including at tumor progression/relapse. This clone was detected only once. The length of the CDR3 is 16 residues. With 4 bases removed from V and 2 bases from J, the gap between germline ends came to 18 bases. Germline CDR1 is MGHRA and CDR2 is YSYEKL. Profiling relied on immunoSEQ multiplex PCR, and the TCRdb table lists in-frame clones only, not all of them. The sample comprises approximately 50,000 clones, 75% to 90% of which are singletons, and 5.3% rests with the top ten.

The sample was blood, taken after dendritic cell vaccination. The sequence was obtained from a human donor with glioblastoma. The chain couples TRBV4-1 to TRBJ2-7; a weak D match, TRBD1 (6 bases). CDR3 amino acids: CASSLWAQGQAYEQYF. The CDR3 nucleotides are TGCGCCAGCAGCCTATGGGCGCAGGGGCAAGCCTACGAGCAGTACTTC.